This TCR beta chain was captured in a study of OX40 agonist ivuxolimab in advanced cancers. Study in general: An anti-OX40 (CD134) antibody with agonistic activity, ivuxolimab, was administered to patients. Previous treatment with anti-PD-1, anti-PD-L1 or anti-CTLA-4 therapy was allowed; approximately 40% had received some. General study findings and limits: With doses of 0.1 to 3.0 mg/kg, CD4+ and CD8+ blood T cells had undergone clonal expansion by week 6.

The repertoire was sequenced with immunoSEQ multiplex PCR; TCRdb's copy has only in-frame clones and lacks some. The sample has around 50,000 clones, around nine tenths seen once. To note about this clone: Its antigen is still unknown.

V gave up 0 bases and J gave up 6 bases, with 10 bases separating them. Germline V gene data show CDR1 as MNHNY and CDR2 as SVGAGI (reference sequence). The CDR3 is made up of 14 amino acids. The genes are TRBV6-6 and TRBJ2-3; a weak D match, TRBD2 (6 bases). The material was CD4+ or CD8+ T cells sorted from blood, obtained in a trial of the OX40 agonist ivuxolimab. The receptor comes from an adult with an advanced solid tumor such as melanoma, head and neck, liver or kidney cancer. The DNA of the CDR3 is TGTGCCAGCAGTTACTCGGACTATCGGGATACGCAGTATTTT. Its protein is CASSYSDYRDTQYF.